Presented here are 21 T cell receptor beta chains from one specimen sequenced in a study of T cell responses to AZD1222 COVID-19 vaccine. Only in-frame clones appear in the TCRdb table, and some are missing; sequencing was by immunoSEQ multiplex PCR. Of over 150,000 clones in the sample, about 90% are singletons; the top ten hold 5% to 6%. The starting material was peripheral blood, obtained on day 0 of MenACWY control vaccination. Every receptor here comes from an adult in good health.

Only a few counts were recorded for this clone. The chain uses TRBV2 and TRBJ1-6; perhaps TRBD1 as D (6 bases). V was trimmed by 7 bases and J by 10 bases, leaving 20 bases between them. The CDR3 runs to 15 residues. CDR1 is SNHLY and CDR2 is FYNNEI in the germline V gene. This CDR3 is CASTMGARVGSPLHF. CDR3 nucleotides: TGTGCCAGCACCATGGGGGCCAGGGTCGGCTCACCCCTCCACTTT.

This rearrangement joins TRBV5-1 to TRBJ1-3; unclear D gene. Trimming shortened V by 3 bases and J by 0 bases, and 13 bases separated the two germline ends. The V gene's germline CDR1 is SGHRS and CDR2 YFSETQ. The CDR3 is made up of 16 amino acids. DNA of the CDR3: TGCGCCAGCAGCTCGGGAGGGCTGGACTCTGGAAACACCATATATTTT. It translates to CASSSGGLDSGNTIYF.

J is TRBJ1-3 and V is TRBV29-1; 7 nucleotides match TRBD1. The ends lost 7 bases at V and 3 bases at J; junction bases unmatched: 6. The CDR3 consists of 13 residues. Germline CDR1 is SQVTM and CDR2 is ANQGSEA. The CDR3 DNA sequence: TGCAGCGGGCAAACAGGGGTTGGAAACACCATATATTTT. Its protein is CSGQTGVGNTIYF.

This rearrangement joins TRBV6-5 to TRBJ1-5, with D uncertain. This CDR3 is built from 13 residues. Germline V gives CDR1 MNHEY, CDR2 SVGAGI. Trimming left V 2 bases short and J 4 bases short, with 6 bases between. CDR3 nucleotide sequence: TGTGCCAGCAGTTACAAAAGGAATCAGCCCCAGCATTTT. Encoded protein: CASSYKRNQPQHF.

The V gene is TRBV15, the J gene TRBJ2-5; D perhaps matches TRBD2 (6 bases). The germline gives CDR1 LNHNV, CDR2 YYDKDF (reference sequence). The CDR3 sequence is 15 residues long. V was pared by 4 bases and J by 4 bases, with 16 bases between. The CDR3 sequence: CATSTAPAEGETQYF. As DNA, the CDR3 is TGTGCCACCAGCACCGCTCCAGCGGAGGGAGAGACCCAGTACTTC.

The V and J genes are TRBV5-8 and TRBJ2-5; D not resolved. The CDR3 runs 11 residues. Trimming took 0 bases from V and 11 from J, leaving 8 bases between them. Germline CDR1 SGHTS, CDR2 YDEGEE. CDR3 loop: CASSLVGFQYF. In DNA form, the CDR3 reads TGTGCCAGCAGCTTGGTGGGTTTTCAGTACTTC. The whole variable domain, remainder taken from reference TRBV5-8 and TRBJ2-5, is EAGVTQSPTHLIKTRGQQATLRCSPISGHTSVYWYQQALGLGLQFLLWYDEGEERNRGNFPPRFSGRQFPNYSSELNVNALELEDSALYLCASSLVGFQYFGPGTRLLVL.

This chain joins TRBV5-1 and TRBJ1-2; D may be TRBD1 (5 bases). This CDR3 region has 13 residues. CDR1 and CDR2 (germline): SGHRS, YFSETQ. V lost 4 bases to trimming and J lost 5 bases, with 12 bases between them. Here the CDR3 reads CASSVGTVYGYTF. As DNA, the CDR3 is TGCGCCAGCAGCGTGGGGACGGTGTATGGCTACACCTTC.

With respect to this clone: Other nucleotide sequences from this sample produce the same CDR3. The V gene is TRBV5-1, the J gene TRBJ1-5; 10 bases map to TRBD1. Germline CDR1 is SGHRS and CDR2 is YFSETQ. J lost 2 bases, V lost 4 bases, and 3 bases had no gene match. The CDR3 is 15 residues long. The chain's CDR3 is CASSPGTGGNQPQHF. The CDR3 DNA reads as TGCGCCAGCAGCCCCGGGACAGGGGGCAATCAGCCCCAGCATTTT.

CDR3 loop: CAWSQGQGRTYEQYV. CDR3 nucleotides: TGTGCCTGGAGCCAAGGACAGGGGAGAACCTACGAGCAGTACGTC. The chain recombines TRBV30 with TRBJ2-7, with TRBD1 matching 9 bases. The germline V gene has CDR1 GTSNPN and CDR2 SVGIG (reference sequence). V gave up 3 bases and J gave up 2 bases; unmatched junction bases: 8. This CDR3 comprises 15 residues.

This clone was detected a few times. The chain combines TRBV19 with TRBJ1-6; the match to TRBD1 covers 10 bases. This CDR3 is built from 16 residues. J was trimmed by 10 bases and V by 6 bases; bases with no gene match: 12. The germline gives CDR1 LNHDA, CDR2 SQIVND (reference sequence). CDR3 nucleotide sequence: TGTGCCAGTAGCTCCCCATGGGACAGGGGACGGTCACCCCTCCACTTT. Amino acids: CASSSPWDRGRSPLHF. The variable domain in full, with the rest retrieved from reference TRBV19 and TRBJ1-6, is DGGITQSPKYLFRKEGQNVTLSCEQNLNHDAMYWYRQDPGQGLRLIYYSQIVNDFQKGDIAEGYSVSREKKESFPLTVTSAQKNPTAFYLCASSSPWDRGRSPLHFGNGTRLTVT.

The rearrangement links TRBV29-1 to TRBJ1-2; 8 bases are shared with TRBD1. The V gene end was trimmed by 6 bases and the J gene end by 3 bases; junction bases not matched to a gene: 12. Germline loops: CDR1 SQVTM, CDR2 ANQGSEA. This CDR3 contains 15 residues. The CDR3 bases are TGCAGCGTCCTGCAGGGGGCCGGAGATGACTATGGCTACACCTTC. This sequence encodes CSVLQGAGDDYGYTF.

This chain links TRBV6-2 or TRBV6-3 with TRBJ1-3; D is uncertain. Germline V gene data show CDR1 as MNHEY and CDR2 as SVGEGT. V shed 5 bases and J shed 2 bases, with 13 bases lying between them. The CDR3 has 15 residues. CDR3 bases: TGTGCCAGCAGTCAACCGGTCGAGCCTGGAAACACCATATATTTT. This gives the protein CASSQPVEPGNTIYF.

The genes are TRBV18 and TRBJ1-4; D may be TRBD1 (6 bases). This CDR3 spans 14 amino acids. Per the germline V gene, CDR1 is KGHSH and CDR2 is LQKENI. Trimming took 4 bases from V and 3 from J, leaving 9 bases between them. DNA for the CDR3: TGTGCCAGCTCACGGGGGGCAGCTAATGAAAAACTGTTTTTT. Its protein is CASSRGAANEKLFF.

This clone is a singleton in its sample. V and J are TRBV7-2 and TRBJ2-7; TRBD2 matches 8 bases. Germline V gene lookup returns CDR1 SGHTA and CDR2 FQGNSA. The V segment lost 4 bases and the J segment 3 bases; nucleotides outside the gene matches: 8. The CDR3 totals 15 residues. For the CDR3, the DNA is TGTGCCAGCAGCTCCTCAACTAGCGGCTTCTACGAGCAGTACTTC. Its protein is CASSSSTSGFYEQYF.

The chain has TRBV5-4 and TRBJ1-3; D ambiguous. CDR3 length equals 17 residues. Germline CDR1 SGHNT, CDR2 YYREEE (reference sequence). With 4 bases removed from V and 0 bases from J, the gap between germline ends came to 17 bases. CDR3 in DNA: TGTGCCAGCAGCCCGGATTCGACCGAGAGCTCTGGAAACACCATATATTTT. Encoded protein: CASSPDSTESSGNTIYF.

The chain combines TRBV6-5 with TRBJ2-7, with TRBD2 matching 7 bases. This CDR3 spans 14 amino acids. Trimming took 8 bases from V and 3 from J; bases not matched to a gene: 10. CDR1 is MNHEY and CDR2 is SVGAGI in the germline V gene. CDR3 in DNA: TGTGCCAGCCGGCCCTTGGGACTAAGCTACGAGCAGTACTTC. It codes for CASRPLGLSYEQYF.

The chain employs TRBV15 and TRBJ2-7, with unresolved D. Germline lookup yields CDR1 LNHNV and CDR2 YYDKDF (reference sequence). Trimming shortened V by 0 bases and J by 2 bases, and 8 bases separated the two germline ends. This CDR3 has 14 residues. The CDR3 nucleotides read TGTGCCACCAGCAGAGAGACCAGAACCTACGAGCAGTACTTC. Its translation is CATSRETRTYEQYF.

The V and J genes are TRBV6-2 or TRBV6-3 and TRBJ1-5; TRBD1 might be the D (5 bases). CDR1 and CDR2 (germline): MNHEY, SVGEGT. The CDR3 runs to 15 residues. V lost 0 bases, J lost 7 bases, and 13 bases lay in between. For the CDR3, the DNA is TGTGCCAGCAGTTACTCGATGAAGGGGAGCCAGCCCCAGCATTTT. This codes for CASSYSMKGSQPQHF.

CDR3 amino acids: CASSAGGPGAIYEQYF. CDR3 in DNA: TGTGCCAGCAGCGCCGGGGGGCCCGGAGCTATCTACGAGCAGTACTTC. The chain employs TRBV11-3 and TRBJ2-7, with TRBD2 as a possible D gene (7 bases). The germline V gene encodes CDR1 SGHNT and CDR2 YENEEA. V was pared by 5 bases and J by 3 bases, with 20 bases between. The CDR3 runs 16 residues.

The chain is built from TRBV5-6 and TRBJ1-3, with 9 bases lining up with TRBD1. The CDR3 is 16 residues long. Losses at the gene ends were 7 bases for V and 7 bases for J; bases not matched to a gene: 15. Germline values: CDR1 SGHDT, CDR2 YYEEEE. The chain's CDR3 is CASGYRGREVWNTIYF. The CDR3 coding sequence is TGTGCCAGCGGATACAGGGGGCGCGAGGTTTGGAACACCATATATTTT.

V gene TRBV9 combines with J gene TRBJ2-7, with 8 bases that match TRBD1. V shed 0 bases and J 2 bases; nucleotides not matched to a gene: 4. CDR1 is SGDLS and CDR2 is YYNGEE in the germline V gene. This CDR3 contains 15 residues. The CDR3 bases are TGTGCCAGCAGCGTAGATCGGACAGGGCCCTACGAGCAGTACTTC. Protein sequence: CASSVDRTGPYEQYF.